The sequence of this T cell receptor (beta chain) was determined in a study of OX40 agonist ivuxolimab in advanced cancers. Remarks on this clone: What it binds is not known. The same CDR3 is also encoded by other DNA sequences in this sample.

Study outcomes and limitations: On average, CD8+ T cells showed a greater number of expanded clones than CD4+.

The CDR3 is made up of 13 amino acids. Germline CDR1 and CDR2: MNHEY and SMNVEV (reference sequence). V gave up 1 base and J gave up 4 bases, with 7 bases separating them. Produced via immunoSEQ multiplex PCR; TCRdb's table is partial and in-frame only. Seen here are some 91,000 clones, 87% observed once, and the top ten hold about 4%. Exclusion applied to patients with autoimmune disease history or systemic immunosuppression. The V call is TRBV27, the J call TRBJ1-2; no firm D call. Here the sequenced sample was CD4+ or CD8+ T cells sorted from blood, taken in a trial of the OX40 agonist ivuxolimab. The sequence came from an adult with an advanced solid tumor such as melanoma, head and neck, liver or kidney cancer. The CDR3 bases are TGTGCCAGCAGTTTATTGTCGGGCTATGGCTACACCTTC. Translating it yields CASSLLSGYGYTF.